This is a list of T cell receptor beta chains from one sample in a study of blood T cell repertoires in COVID-19. Sequenced by immunoSEQ multiplex PCR; TCRdb stores in-frame clones only, minus some. This table holds roughly 340,000 clones, 88% found once. What was sequenced was peripheral blood. These receptors all stem from a woman in her 70s with COVID-19, enrolled during active disease. Each CDR3 is given without its conserved first and last residue. D genes are given only for firm matches.

v_call	d_call	j_call	cdr3_aa
TRBV15	TRBD1	TRBJ1-1	ATSSNRGLGTEAF
TRBV7-2	TRBD2	TRBJ2-2	ASSPRLAGDPGELF
TRBV28	.	TRBJ1-2	ATLRVDYGYT
TRBV2	TRBD1	TRBJ1-5	ASNADRGGNQPQH
TRBV29-1	TRBD1	TRBJ2-7	SVEGQGLYEQY
TRBV18	.	TRBJ2-7	ASSSGAAYEQY
TRBV5-1	.	TRBJ2-2	ASTSRAGLTGELF
TRBV3-1/TRBV3-2	.	TRBJ1-2	ASSQAPGNGYT
TRBV20-1	.	TRBJ2-5	SASQETQY
TRBV7-2	TRBD2	TRBJ2-7	ASSLVLAGDYEQY
TRBV5-1	.	TRBJ1-1	ASSLVQVGLNTEAF
TRBV28	TRBD1	TRBJ1-2	ASRYRGYT
TRBV12-3/TRBV12-4	.	TRBJ1-2	ASSLGLNYGYT
TRBV7-2	.	TRBJ2-7	ASRSTGSSSYEQY
TRBV4-1	TRBD1	TRBJ2-7	ASSQEDRGQYEQY
TRBV5-1	.	TRBJ2-3	ASSLPSGGDTQY
TRBV5-1	TRBD2	TRBJ2-5	ASSTSGVRRETQY
TRBV7-8	.	TRBJ1-5	ASSLARNQPQH
TRBV7-2	.	TRBJ1-2	ASSLADRAYGYT
TRBV7-2	TRBD2	TRBJ2-3	ASSPGLAGADTQY
TRBV10-3	TRBD1	TRBJ1-1	AISEIDRGDTEAF
TRBV7-2	TRBD2	TRBJ2-5	ASSAEAGGSETQY
TRBV7-2	TRBD2	TRBJ2-1	ASSPGGSGVYNEQF
TRBV2	TRBD1	TRBJ2-7	ASSTTGGSYEQY
TRBV24-1	TRBD1	TRBJ2-6	ATSATGTGSSGANVLT
TRBV10-1	.	TRBJ2-2	ASTSQTDTGELF
TRBV30	TRBD1	TRBJ2-1	AWSQTGGEQF
TRBV21-1	.	TRBJ1-2	ASSPRDRSLSNYGYT